The entry below gives a single TCR beta chain sequence along with its context. Its antigen is currently not known. No base quality information exists; no much larger clone differs at one position. The reads were generated on an Illumina HiSeq 1500. TCRdb itself trimmed the public reads at Q25 with fastp, ran MiXCR and retained productive beta chains. Identical CDR3 protein sequences are pooled into one entry, listed with their most common genes and DNA. The sample table lists roughly 100,000 distinct CDR3 sequences, 16% of them with a count of one. Clones ranked in the top ten supply approximately 8% of the sample. The sample originates from a study of T cell repertoires in cytomegalovirus infection (dated by TCRdb to between 2018 and 2020). For context, the study as a whole: Donor HLA type was relevant to the analysis, as public TCR beta signatures indicated carriage of CMV infection together with the matching HLA type. Overall study results and their limits: The ex vivo response was dominated by HLA-C-restricted CMV-specific TCR beta clonotypes, and the single most frequent clonotype in two of eight donors was supplied by these HLA-C-restricted clonotypes. Cumulative frequency of public TCR beta family members discriminated carriers of CMV infection plus the relevant HLA type in this cohort and an independent roughly 330-donor cohort.

The CDR3 has 16 amino acids, counting the end cysteine and phenylalanine. Just CDR3 DNA is preserved here, 48 bases in frame from base 1. The germline V end is reduced by 6 bases and the J end by 1 base; junction bases left unmatched: 5. Taken from the germline V gene, the CDR1 and CDR2 loops are MNHEY and SVGEGT. Sequenced input: PBMCs. This TCR was sampled from a human donor in good health (CMV status not recorded). Some clones in this sample may be carry-over from other donors' samples. The chain uses TRBV6-2 or TRBV6-3 and TRBJ2-2, with 10 junctional bases fitting TRBD2. DNA sequence: TGTGCCAGCAGGCGCCGACTAGCGGGGAACACCGGGGAGCTGTTTTTT. Its coded protein is CASRRRLAGNTGELFF.